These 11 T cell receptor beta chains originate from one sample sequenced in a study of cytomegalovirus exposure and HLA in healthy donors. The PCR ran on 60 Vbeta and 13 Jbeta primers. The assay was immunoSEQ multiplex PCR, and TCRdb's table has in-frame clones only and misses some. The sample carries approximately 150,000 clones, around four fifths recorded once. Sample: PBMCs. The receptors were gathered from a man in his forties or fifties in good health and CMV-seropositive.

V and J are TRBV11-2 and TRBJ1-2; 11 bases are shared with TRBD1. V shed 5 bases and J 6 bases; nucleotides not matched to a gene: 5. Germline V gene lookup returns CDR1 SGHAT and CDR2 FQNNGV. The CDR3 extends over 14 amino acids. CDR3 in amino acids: CASSRTGGGDGYTF. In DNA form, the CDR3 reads TGTGCCAGCAGCAGGACAGGGGGCGGGGATGGCTACACCTTC.

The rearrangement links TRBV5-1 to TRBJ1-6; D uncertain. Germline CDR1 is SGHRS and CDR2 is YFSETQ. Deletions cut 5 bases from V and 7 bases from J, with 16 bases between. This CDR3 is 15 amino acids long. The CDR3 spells CASSYVWAENSPLHF. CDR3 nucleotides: TGCGCCAGCAGTTATGTCTGGGCAGAAAATTCACCCCTCCACTTT.

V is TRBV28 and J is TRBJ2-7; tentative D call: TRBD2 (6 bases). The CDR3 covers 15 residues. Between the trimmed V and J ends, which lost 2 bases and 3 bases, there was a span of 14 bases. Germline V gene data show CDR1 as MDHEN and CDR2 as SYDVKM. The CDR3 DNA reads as TGTGCCAGCAGTTTAAGCGGAGGGAATTACTACGAGCAGTACTTC. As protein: CASSLSGGNYYEQYF.

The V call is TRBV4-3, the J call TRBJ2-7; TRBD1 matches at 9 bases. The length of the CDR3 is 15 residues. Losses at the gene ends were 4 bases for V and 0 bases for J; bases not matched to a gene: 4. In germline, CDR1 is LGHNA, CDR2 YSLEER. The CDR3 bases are TGCGCCAGCAGCCGCGCGACAGGGGGCTCCTACGAGCAGTACTTC. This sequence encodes CASSRATGGSYEQYF.

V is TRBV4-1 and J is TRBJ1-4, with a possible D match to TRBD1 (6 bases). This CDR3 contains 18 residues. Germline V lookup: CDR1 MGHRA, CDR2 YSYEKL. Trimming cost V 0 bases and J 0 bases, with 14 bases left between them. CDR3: CASSQDLGQQATNEKLFF. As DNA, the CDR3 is TGCGCCAGCAGCCAAGATCTCGGACAGCAAGCAACTAATGAAAAACTGTTTTTT.

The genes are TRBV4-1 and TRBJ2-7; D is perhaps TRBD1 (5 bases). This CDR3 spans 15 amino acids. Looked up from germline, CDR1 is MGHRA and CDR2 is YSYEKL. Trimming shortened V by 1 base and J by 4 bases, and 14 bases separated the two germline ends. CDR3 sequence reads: CASSQVAGSVYEQYF. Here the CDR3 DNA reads TGCGCCAGCAGCCAAGTGGCAGGGTCGGTTTACGAGCAGTACTTC.

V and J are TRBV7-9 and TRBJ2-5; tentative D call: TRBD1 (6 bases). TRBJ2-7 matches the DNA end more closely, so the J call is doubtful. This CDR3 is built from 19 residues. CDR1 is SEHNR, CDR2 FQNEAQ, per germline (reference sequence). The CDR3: CASSLAPKMGHQSSYEQYF. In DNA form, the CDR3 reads TGTGCCAGCAGCTTAGCGCCCAAAATGGGACACCAGAGCTCCTACGAGCAGTACTTC.

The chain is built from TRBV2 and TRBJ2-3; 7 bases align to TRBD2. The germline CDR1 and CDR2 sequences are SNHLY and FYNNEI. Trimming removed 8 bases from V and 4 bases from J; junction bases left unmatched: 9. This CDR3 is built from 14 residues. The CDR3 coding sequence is TGTGCCAGCGTTGAGGGAGGGCCCGCAGATACGCAGTATTTT. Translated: CASVEGGPADTQYF.

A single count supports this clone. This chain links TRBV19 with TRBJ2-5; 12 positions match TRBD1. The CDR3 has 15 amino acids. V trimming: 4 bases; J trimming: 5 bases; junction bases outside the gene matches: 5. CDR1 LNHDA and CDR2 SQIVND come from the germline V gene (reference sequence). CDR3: CASSNRDRGPETQYF. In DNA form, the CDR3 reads TGTGCCAGTAGTAACCGGGACAGGGGGCCTGAGACCCAGTACTTC.

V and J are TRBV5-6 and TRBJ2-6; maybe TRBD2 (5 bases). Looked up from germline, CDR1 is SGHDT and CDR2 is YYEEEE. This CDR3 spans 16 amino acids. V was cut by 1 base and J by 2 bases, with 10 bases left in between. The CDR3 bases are TGTGCCAGCAGCTTGCGGGGAGTTCCTGGGGCCAACGTCCTGACTTTC. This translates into CASSLRGVPGANVLTF.

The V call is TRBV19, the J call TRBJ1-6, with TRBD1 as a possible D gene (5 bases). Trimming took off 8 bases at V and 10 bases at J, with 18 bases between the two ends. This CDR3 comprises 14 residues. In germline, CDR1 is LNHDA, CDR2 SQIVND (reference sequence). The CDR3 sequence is CASRGTGSESPLHF. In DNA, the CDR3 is TGTGCCAGTCGTGGGACTGGGAGTGAGTCACCCCTCCACTTT.